These 16 T cell receptor beta chains originate from one sample sequenced in a study of OX40 agonist ivuxolimab in advanced cancers. Libraries were prepared by immunoSEQ multiplex PCR; TCRdb keeps only in-frame clonotypes and omits some of them. The sample lists roughly 92,000 clones, 90% seen once, with around 0.16% in the top ten. Sample: CD4+ or CD8+ T cells sorted from blood, taken in a trial of the OX40 agonist ivuxolimab. These receptor sequences come from an adult with an advanced solid tumor such as melanoma, head and neck, liver or kidney cancer.

This clone has only a few counts. The chain uses TRBV29-1 and TRBJ1-1; TRBD1 aligns across 7 bases. The V and J ends lost 8 bases and 6 bases, in that order; junction bases with no gene match: 9. The CDR3 length is 12 residues. Germline CDR1 and CDR2: SQVTM and ANQGSEA. For the CDR3, the DNA is TGCAGCACCCTGACAGGGACGTCTGAAGCTTTCTTT. Its translation is CSTLTGTSEAFF.

The chain joins TRBV9 to TRBJ1-2; TRBD1 might be the D (5 bases). V was clipped by 1 base and J by 4 bases, with 14 bases between them. CDR3 size: 15 residues. Germline assignment: CDR1 SGDLS and CDR2 YYNGEE. CDR3 amino acids: CASSVSPGTSYGYTF. The CDR3 DNA reads TGTGCCAGCAGCGTATCCCCCGGGACGTCCTATGGCTACACCTTC.

The V call is TRBV9, the J call TRBJ2-5; 9 positions match TRBD2. The CDR3 consists of 13 residues. From germline, CDR1 is SGDLS and CDR2 YYNGEE. V shed 3 bases, J shed 4 bases, and the junction held 1 base outside the gene matches. The CDR3 reads CASSGSGGETQYF. In DNA form, the CDR3 reads TGTGCCAGCAGCGGTAGCGGGGGAGAGACCCAGTACTTC. The full variable domain, in which reference TRBV9 and TRBJ2-5 provide the parts outside the CDR3, is DSGVTQTPKHLITATGQRVTLRCSPRSGDLSVYWYQQSLDQGLQFLIQYYNGEERAKGNILERFSAQQFPDLHSELNLSSLELGDSALYFCASSGSGGETQYFGPGTRLLVL.

The rearrangement links TRBV6-6 to TRBJ2-7; tentative D call: TRBD1 (6 bases). Germline CDR1 reads MNHNY; CDR2 reads SVGAGI (reference sequence). The CDR3 is 15 residues long. Deletions cut 4 bases from V and 6 bases from J, with 19 bases between. This CDR3 is CASSSAAQGIGEQYF. In DNA form, the CDR3 reads TGTGCCAGCAGTTCAGCCGCCCAGGGGATAGGCGAGCAGTACTTC.

J is TRBJ2-7 and V is TRBV5-1, with 8 bases matching TRBD1. Per the germline V gene, CDR1 is SGHRS and CDR2 is YFSETQ. This CDR3 comprises 14 residues. V was clipped by 4 bases and J by 0 bases; unmatched bases: 3. CDR3: CASSPTGGSYEQYF. CDR3 DNA: TGCGCCAGCAGCCCCACAGGGGGCTCCTACGAGCAGTACTTC.

V and J are TRBV2 and TRBJ1-1; 7 bases agree with TRBD1. CDR1 and CDR2 (germline): SNHLY, FYNNEI. J gave up 12 bases and V 6 bases, and 4 bases lay outside the gene matches. The CDR3 extends over 10 amino acids. The CDR3 region has the DNA TGTGCCAGCAGATACAGGGGAACTTTCTTT. It encodes CASRYRGTFF.

A remark on this clone: Mismatch with germline at one junction end may stem from a read error. This chain links TRBV7-9 with TRBJ2-7, with 7 bases aligning to TRBD2. This CDR3 comprises 15 residues. Per germline, CDR1 SEHNR and CDR2 FQNEAQ (reference sequence). This chain's CDR3 is CASSLGDYPTYEQYF. The CDR3 DNA reads as TGTGCCAGCAGCTTGGGGGACTATCCGACCTACGAGCAATACTTC. The full variable domain, with the rest looked up from reference TRBV7-9 and TRBJ2-7, is DTGVSQNPRHKITKRGQNVTFRCDPISEHNRLYWYRQTLGQGPEFLTYFQNEAQLEKSRLLSDRFSAERPKGSFSTLEIQRTEQGDSAMYLCASSLGDYPTYEQYFGPGTRLTVT.

The genes are TRBV6-1 and TRBJ2-2, with D maybe TRBD2 (6 bases). CDR3 size: 14 residues. V was clipped by 6 bases and J by 2 bases, with 10 bases between them. Per the germline V gene, CDR1 is MNHNS and CDR2 is SASEGT. CDR3 protein: CASRGDFNTGELFF. DNA for the CDR3: TGTGCCAGCAGGGGGGACTTCAACACCGGGGAGCTGTTTTTT.

V gene TRBV9 combines with J gene TRBJ2-1; 10 nucleotides line up with TRBD2. The CDR3 contains 14 residues. J lost 9 bases, V lost 2 bases, and 5 bases had no gene match. In germline, CDR1 is SGDLS, CDR2 YYNGEE. The CDR3 spells CASSVAPSGSEQFF. CDR3 in DNA: TGTGCCAGCAGCGTTGCCCCTAGCGGGAGTGAGCAGTTCTTC.

The chain recombines TRBV5-8 with TRBJ2-7, with D maybe TRBD1 (6 bases). Germline CDR1 reads SGHTS; CDR2 reads YDEGEE. The CDR3 has 15 residues. Trimming stripped 3 bases from V and 1 base from J, with 14 bases between. CDR3 sequence (DNA): TGTGCCAGCAGCTCAGGGACACGGTCATCCTACGAGCAGTACTTC. Translation: CASSSGTRSSYEQYF.

The chain links TRBV6-1 to TRBJ2-4; D assignment may be TRBD1 or TRBD2 (5 bases each). The CDR3 spans 15 residues. CDR1 is MNHNS and CDR2 is SASEGT in the germline V gene. The V end lost 5 bases, the J end lost 3 bases, and 14 bases lay between the germline ends. The CDR3: CASSRDLRGKNIQYF. The CDR3 bases are TGTGCCAGCAGTAGGGACCTTCGGGGCAAAAACATTCAGTACTTC.

This CDR3 is CATSTGSNYGYTF. As DNA, the CDR3 is TGTGCCACCTCAACCGGCTCCAACTATGGCTACACCTTC. The chain carries TRBV6-1 and TRBJ1-2, with D unresolved. The CDR3 consists of 13 residues. The V gene's germline CDR1 is MNHNS and CDR2 SASEGT. Trimming left V 10 bases short and J 2 bases short, with 14 bases between.

The chain carries TRBV15 and TRBJ1-3; D unresolved. Trimming cost V 3 bases and J 4 bases, with 7 bases left between them. CDR1 is LNHNV and CDR2 is YYDKDF in the germline V gene (reference sequence). This CDR3 is built from 13 residues. DNA for the CDR3: TGTGCCACCAGCAGTGGTCCCGGAAACACCATATATTTT. This encodes CATSSGPGNTIYF.

The J gene is TRBJ1-1, the V gene TRBV18; tentatively, D is TRBD1 (5 bases). The CDR3 is 15 residues long. In germline, CDR1 is KGHSH, CDR2 LQKENI. Between the trimmed V and J ends, which lost 5 bases and 5 bases, there was a span of 18 bases. DNA for the CDR3: TGTGCCAGCTCAGACAAGGGACGGTGGGTGACTGAAGCTTTCTTT. Amino acid sequence: CASSDKGRWVTEAFF.

The chain is built from TRBV6-1 and TRBJ2-1; D gene uncertain. CDR3 length equals 12 residues. Germline loops: CDR1 MNHNS, CDR2 SASEGT. V was pared by 8 bases and J by 4 bases, with 9 bases between. The CDR3 spells CASLLGYNEQFF. The CDR3 nucleotides read TGTGCCAGCTTACTGGGTTACAATGAGCAGTTCTTC.

The CDR3 nucleotides read TGTGCCAGCAGCTTGGGGACAGGGGATAATTCACCCCTCCACTTT. It yields the protein CASSLGTGDNSPLHF. The chain links TRBV5-4 to TRBJ1-6, with 9 bases matching TRBD1. CDR1 is SGHNT and CDR2 is YYREEE in the germline V gene (reference sequence). V trimming: 0 bases; J trimming: 5 bases; junction bases outside the gene matches: 0. This CDR3 is built from 15 residues.